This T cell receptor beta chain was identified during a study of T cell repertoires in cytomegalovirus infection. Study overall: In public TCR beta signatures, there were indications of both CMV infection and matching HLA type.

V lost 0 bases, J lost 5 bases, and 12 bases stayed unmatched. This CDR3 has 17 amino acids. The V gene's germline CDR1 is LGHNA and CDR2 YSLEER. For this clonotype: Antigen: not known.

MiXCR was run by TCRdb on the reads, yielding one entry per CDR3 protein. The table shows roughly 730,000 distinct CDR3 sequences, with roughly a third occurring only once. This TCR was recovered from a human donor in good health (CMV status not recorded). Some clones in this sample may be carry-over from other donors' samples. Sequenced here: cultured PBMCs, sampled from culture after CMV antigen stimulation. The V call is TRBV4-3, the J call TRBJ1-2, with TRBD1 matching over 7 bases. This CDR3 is CASSQDSRTGDLYGYTF. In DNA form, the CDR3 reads TGCGCCAGCAGCCAAGATTCCCGTACAGGGGATTTATATGGCTACACCTTC.